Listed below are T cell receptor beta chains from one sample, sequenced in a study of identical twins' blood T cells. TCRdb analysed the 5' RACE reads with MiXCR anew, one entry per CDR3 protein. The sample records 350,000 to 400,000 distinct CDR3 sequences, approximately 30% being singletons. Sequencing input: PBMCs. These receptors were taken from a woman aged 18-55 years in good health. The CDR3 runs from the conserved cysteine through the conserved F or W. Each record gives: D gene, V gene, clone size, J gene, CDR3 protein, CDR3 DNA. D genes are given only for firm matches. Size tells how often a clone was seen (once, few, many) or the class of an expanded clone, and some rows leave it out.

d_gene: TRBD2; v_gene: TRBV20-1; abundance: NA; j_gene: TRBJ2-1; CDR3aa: CSALAEYNEQFF; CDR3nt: TGCAGTGCACTAGCGGAGTACAATGAGCAGTTCTTC
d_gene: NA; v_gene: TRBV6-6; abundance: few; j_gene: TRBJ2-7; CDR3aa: CASSYLSSYEQYF; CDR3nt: TGTGCCAGCAGTTACCTCAGCTCCTACGAGCAGTACTTC
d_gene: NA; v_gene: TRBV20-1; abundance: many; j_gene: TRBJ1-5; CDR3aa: CSARMGPINQPQHF; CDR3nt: TGCAGTGCTAGAATGGGACCGATCAATCAGCCCCAGCATTTT
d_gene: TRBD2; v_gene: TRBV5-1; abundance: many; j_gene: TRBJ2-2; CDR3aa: CASSLGNSGSYTGELFF; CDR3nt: TGCGCCAGCAGCCTAGGTAATAGCGGGAGTTACACCGGGGAGCTGTTTTTT
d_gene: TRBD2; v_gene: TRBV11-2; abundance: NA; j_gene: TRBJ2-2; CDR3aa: CASSQRTSGTGELFF; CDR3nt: TGTGCCAGCAGCCAGCGGACTAGTGGCACCGGGGAGCTGTTTTTT
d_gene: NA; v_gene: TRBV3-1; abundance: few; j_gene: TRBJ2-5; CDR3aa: CASSQDWDNQGNNFQETQYF; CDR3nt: TGTGCCAGCAGCCAAGACTGGGACAACCAAGGCAACAACTTCCAAGAGACCCAGTACTTC
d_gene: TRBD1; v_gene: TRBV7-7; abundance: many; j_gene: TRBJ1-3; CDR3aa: CASSPRTGSGNTIYF; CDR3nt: TGTGCTAGCAGTCCCCGGACAGGCTCTGGAAACACCATATATTTT
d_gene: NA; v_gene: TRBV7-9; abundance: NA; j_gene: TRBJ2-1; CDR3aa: CASSRPFEQFF; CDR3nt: TGTGCCAGCAGCCGGCCCTTTGAGCAGTTCTTC
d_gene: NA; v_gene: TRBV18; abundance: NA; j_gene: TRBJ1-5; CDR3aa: CASSPLSGHDQPQHF; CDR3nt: TGTGCCAGCTCACCTCTTTCGGGACATGATCAGCCCCAGCATTTT
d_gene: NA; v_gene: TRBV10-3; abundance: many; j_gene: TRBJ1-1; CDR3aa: CAIGSLAEAFF; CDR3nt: TGTGCCATCGGCTCTCTCGCTGAAGCTTTCTTT
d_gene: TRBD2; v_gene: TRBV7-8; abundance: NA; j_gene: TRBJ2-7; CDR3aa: CASSIQWVAGDEQYF; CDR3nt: TGTGCCAGCAGCATCCAATGGGTAGCGGGGGACGAGCAGTACTTC
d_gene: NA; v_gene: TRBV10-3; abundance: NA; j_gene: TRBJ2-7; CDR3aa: CAISEPDKVLPYEQYF; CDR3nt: TGTGCCATCAGTGAACCGGACAAAGTTTTGCCTTACGAGCAGTACTTC
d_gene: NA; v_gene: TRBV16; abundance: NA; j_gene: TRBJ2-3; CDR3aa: CASSRNGGDTQYF; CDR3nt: TGTGCCAGCAGCCGTAACGGGGGAGATACGCAGTATTTT
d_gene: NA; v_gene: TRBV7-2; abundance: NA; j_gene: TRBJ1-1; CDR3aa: CASSLIQGNTEAFF; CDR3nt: TGTGCCAGCAGCTTGATTCAGGGGAACACTGAAGCTTTCTTT
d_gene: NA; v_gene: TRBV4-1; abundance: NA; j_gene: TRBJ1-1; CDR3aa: CASSPREGRAFF; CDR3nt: TGCGCCAGCAGCCCCCGGGAGGGGCGAGCTTTCTTT
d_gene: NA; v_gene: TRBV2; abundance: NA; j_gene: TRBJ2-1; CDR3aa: CASSGLASDNEQFF; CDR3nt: TGTGCCAGCAGCGGGCTAGCGAGTGACAATGAGCAGTTCTTC
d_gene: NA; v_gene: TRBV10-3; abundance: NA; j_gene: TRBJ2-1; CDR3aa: CAISLRDEQFF; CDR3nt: TGTGCCATCAGTCTCAGGGATGAGCAGTTCTTC
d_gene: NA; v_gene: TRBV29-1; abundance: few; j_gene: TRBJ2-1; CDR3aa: CSADGLSLDEQFF; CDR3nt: TGCAGCGCAGATGGCTTAAGTCTCGATGAGCAGTTCTTC
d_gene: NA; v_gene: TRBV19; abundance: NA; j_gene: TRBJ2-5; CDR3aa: CASSFLSSRETQYF; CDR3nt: TGTGCCAGTAGTTTCCTCAGCAGTAGGGAGACCCAGTACTTC
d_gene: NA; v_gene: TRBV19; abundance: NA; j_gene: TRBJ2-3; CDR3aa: CASSIRQFTDTQYF; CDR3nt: TGTGCCAGTAGTATTAGGCAGTTCACAGATACGCAGTATTTT
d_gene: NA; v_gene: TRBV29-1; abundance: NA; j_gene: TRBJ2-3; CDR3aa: CSVDEGVGPDTQYF; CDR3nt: TGCAGCGTTGACGAGGGAGTGGGGCCAGATACGCAGTATTTT
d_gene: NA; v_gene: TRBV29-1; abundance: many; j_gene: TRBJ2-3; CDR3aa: CSVGQPSTDTQYF; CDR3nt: TGCAGCGTTGGTCAGCCTAGCACAGATACGCAGTATTTT
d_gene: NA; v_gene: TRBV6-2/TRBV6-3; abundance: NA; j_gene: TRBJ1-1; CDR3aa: CASSRTRIGVGWGTEAFF; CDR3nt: TGTGCCAGCAGCCGGACCAGGATAGGGGTAGGGTGGGGCACTGAAGCTTTCTTT
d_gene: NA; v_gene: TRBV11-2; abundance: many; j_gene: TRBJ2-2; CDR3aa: CASSGGHYTGELFF; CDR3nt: TGTGCCAGCAGCGGGGGTCATTACACCGGGGAGCTGTTTTTT
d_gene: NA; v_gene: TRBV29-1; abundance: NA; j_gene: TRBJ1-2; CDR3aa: CSVGAAGYTF; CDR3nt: TGCAGCGTTGGGGCAGCTGGCTACACCTTC
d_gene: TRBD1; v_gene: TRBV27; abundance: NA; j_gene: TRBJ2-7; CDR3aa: CASTSGQGVYKQYF; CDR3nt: TGTGCCAGCACATCAGGACAGGGGGTCTACAAGCAGTACTTC
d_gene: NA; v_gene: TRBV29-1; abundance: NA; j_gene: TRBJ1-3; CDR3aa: CSVETAPSGNTIYF; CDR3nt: TGCAGCGTTGAAACAGCCCCCTCTGGAAACACCATATATTTT
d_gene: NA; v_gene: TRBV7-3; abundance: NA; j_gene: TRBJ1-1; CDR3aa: CASSSKDRGRCFF; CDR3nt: TGTGCCAGCAGCTCTAAAGATCGAGGGAGATGCTTCTTT
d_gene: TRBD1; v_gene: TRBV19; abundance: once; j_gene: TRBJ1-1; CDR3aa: CASSRPSTGITEAFF; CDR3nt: TGTGCCAGTAGTAGGCCCTCGACAGGGATTACTGAAGCTTTCTTT
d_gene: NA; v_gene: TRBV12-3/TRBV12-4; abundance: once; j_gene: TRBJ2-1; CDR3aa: CASSFVTAVNNEQFF; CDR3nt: TGTGCCAGCAGTTTTGTTACAGCGGTAAACAATGAGCAGTTCTTC
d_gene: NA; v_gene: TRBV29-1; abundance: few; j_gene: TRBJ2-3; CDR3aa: CSARRQALDTQYF; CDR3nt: TGCAGCGCCCGAAGACAGGCATTAGATACGCAGTATTTT
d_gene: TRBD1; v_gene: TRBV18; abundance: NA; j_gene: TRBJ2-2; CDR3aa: CASSVAGQGYTGELFF; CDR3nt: TGTGCCAGCTCCGTCGCGGGACAGGGGTACACCGGGGAGCTGTTTTTT
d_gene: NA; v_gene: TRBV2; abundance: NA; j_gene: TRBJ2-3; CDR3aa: CASSYRDGGTDTQYF; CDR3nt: TGTGCCAGCAGTTACCGGGACGGCGGGACAGATACGCAATATTTT
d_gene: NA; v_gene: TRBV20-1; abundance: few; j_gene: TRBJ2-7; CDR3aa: CSATPGGLSYEQYF; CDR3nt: TGCAGTGCTACTCCCGGGGGACTGTCCTACGAGCAGTACTTC
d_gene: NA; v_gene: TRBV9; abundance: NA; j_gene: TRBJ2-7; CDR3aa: CASSVGAGSSYEQYF; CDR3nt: TGTGCCAGCAGCGTAGGGGCAGGGAGCTCCTACGAGCAGTACTTC
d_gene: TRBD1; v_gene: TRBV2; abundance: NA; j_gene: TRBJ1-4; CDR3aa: CASRYTGTAYNEKLFF; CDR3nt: TGTGCCAGCAGATATACTGGGACAGCCTACAATGAAAAACTGTTTTTT
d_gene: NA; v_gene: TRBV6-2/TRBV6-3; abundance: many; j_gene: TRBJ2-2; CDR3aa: CALRGYANTGELFF; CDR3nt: TGTGCCCTACGCGGCTATGCGAACACCGGGGAGCTGTTTTTT
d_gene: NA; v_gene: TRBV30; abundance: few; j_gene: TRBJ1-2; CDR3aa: CAWNGGAYGYTF; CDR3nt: TGTGCCTGGAATGGAGGGGCCTATGGCTACACCTTC
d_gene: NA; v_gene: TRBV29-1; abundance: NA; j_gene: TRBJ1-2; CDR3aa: CSVSDETGYGYTF; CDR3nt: TGCAGCGTTTCGGATGAAACGGGCTATGGCTACACCTTC
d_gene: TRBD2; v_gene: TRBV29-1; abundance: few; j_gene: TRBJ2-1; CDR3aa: CSVERRGLAGSFGNEQFF; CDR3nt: TGCAGCGTTGAACGTAGGGGTCTAGCGGGAAGTTTTGGAAATGAGCAGTTCTTC
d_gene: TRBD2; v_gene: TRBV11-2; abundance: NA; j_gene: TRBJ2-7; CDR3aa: CASSWLSGDEQYF; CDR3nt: TGTGCCAGCAGCTGGCTTAGCGGGGACGAGCAGTACTTC
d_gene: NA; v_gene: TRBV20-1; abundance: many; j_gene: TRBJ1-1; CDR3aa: CSARVDLDTEAFF; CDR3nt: TGCAGCGCCAGGGTAGATTTGGACACTGAAGCTTTCTTT
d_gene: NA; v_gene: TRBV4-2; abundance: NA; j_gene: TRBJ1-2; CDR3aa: CASSQLRDLFYGYTF; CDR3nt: TGTGCCAGCAGCCAACTCCGGGACCTGTTCTATGGCTACACCTTC
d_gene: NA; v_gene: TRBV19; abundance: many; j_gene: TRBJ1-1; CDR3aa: CASSVHSNTEAFF; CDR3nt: TGTGCCAGTAGTGTACACTCGAACACTGAAGCTTTCTTT
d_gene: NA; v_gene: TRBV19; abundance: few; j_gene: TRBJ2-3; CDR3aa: CASSPGQGITYYTDTQYF; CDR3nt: TGTGCCAGTAGCCCCGGCCAGGGGATCACATATTACACAGATACGCAGTATTTT
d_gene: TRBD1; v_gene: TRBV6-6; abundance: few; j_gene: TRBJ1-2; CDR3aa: CATTTLGQAPRGYTF; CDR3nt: TGTGCCACCACGACCCTCGGACAGGCCCCTCGGGGCTACACCTTC
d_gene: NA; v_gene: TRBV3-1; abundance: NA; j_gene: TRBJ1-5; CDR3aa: CASSQGQDQPQHF; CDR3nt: TGTGCCAGCAGCCAAGGACAGGATCAGCCCCAGCATTTT
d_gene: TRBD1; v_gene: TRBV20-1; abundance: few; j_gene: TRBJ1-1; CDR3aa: CSASRTGRDTEAFF; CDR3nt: TGCAGTGCTAGTAGGACAGGCAGGGACACTGAAGCTTTCTTT